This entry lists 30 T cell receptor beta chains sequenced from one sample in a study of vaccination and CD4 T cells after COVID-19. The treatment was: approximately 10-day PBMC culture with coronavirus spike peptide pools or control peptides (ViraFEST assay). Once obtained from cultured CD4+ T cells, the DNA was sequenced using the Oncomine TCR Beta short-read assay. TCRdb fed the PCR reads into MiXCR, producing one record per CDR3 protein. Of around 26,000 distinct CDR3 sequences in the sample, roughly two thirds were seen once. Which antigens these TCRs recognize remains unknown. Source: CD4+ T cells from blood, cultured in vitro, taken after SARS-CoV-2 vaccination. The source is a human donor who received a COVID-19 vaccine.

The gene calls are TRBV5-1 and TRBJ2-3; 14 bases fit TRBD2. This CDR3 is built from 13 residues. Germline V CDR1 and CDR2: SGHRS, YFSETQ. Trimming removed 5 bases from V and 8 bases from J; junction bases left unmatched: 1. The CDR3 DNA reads TGCGCCAGCAGGGGACTAGCGGGGGTTACGCAGTATTTT. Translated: CASRGLAGVTQYF.

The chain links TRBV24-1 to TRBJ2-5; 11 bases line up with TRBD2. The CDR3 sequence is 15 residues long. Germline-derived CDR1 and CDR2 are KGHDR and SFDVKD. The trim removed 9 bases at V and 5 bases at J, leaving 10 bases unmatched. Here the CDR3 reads CATGETSGGGETQYF. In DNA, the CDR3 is TGTGCCACCGGGGAAACTAGCGGGGGTGGGGAGACCCAGTACTTC.

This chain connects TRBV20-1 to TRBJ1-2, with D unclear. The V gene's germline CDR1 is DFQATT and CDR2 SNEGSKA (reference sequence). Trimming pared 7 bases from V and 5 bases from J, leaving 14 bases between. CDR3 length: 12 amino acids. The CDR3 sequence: CSVGRESYGYTF. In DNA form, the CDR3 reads TGCAGTGTAGGGAGGGAGTCGTATGGCTACACCTTC.

The CDR3 here is CASRSTLQGFNHYGYTF. The CDR3 DNA reads TGTGCCAGCAGATCTACCCTACAGGGCTTTAACCACTATGGCTACACCTTC. The chain recombines TRBV11-2 with TRBJ1-2; D may be TRBD1 (6 bases). Looked up from germline, CDR1 is SGHAT and CDR2 is FQNNGV. The CDR3 contains 17 residues. The ends were cut back, 6 bases at V and 3 bases at J, with 23 bases in the middle.

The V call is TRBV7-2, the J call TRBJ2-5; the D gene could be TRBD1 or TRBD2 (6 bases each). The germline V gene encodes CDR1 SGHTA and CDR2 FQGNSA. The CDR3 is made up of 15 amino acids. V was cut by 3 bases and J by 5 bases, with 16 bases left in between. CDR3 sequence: CASSLIWGARETQYF. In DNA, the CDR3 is TGTGCCAGCAGCTTGATTTGGGGGGCTCGGGAGACCCAGTACTTC.

CDR3 sequence reads: CASSKLTASSYEQYF. In DNA form, the CDR3 reads TGTGCCAGTAGTAAACTGACAGCTAGCTCCTACGAGCAGTACTTC. The gene calls are TRBV19 and TRBJ2-7; D perhaps matches TRBD1 (5 bases). Germline CDR1 is LNHDA and CDR2 is SQIVND (reference sequence). This CDR3 spans 15 amino acids. Trimming pared 4 bases from V and 0 bases from J, leaving 13 bases between.

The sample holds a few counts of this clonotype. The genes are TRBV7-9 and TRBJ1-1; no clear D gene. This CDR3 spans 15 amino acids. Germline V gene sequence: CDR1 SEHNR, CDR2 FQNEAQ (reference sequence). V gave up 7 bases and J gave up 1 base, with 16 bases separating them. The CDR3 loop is CASMEAAFANTEAFF. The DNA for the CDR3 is TGTGCCAGCATGGAGGCGGCTTTTGCGAACACTGAAGCTTTCTTT.

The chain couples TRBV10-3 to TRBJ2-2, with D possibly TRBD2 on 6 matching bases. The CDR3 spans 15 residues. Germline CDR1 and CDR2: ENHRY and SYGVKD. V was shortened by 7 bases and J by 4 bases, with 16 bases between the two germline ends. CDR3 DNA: TGTGCCATCACGCGGGGCGATAGTGGCACCGGGGAGCTGTTTTTT. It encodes CAITRGDSGTGELFF.

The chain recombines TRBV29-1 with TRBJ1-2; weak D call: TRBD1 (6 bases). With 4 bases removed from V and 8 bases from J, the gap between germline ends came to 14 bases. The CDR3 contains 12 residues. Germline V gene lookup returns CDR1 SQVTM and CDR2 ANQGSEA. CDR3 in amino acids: CSVGDVGGGYTF. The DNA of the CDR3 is TGCAGCGTTGGGGACGTTGGGGGCGGCTACACCTTC.

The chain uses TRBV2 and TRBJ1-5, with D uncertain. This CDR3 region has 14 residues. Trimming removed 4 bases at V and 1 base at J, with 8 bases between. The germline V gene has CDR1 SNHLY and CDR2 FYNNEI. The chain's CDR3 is CASSGLSSNQPQHF. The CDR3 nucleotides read TGTGCCAGCAGTGGGCTGAGCAGCAATCAGCCCCAGCATTTT.

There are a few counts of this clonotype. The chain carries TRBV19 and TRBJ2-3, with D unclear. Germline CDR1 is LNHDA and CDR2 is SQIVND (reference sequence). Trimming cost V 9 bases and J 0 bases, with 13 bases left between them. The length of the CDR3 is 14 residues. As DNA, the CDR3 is TGTGCCAGCAGACCTCTAACTAGCACAGATACGCAGTATTTT. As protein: CASRPLTSTDTQYF. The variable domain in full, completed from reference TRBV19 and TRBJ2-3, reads DGGITQSPKYLFRKEGQNVTLSCEQNLNHDAMYWYRQDPGQGLRLIYYSQIVNDFQKGDIAEGYSVSREKKESFPLTVTSAQKNPTAFYLCASRPLTSTDTQYFGPGTRLTVL.

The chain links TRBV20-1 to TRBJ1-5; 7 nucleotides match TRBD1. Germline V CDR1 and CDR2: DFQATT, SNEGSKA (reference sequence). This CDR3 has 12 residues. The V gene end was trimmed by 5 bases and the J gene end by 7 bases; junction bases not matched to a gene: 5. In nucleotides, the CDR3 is TGCAGTGCTGCCCAGGGGGAGCAGCCCCAGCATTTT. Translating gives CSAAQGEQPQHF.

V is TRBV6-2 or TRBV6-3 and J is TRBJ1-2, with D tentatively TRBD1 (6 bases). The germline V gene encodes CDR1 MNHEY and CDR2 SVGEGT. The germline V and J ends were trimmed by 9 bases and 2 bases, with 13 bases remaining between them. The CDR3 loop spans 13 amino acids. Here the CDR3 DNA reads TGTGCCAGTCAATACAGGGAAAACTATGGCTACACCTTC. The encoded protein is CASQYRENYGYTF.

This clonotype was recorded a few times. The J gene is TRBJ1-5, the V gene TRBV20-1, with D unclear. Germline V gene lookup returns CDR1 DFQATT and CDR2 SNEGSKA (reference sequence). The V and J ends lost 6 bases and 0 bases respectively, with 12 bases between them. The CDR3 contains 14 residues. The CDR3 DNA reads TGCAGTGCCTCGTTTGGGGATAGCAATCAGCCCCAGCATTTT. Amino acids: CSASFGDSNQPQHF.

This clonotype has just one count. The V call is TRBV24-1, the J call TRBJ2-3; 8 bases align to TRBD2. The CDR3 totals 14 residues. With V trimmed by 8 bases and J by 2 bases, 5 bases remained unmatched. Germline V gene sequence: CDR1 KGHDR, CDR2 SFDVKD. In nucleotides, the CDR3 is TGTGCCACCACCAGCGGGGGACTCACAGATACGCAGTATTTT. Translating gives CATTSGGLTDTQYF.

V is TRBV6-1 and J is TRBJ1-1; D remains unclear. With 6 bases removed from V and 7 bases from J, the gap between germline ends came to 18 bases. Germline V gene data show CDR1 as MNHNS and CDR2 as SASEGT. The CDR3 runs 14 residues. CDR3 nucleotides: TGTGCCAGCAGCTCTTCGGGCCTCCGGAGTGAAGCTTTCTTT. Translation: CASSSSGLRSEAFF.

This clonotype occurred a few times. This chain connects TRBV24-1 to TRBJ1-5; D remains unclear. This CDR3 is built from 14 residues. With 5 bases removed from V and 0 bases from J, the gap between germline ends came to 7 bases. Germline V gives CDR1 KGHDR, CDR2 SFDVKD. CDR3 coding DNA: TGTGCCACCAGTGTTTACGGTAGCAATCAGCCCCAGCATTTT. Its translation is CATSVYGSNQPQHF.

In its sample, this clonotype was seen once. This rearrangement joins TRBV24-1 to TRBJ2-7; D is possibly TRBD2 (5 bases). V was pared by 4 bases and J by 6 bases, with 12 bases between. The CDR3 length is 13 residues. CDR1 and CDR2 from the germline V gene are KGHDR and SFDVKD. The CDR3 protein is CATSDDYSLEQYF. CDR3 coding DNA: TGTGCCACCAGTGACGACTACTCCCTCGAGCAGTACTTC.

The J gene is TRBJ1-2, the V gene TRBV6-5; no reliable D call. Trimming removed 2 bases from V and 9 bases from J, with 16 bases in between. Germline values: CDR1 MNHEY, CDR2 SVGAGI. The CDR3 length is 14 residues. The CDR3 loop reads CASSYAGQSSRYTF. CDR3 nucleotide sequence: TGTGCCAGCAGTTACGCCGGGCAGTCAAGCCGCTACACCTTC.

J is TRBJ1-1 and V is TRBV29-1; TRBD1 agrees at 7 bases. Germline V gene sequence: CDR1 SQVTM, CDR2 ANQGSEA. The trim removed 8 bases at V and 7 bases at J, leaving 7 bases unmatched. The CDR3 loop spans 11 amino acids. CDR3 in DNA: TGCAGCTTGAATCGACAGGGTGAAGCTTTCTTT. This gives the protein CSLNRQGEAFF.

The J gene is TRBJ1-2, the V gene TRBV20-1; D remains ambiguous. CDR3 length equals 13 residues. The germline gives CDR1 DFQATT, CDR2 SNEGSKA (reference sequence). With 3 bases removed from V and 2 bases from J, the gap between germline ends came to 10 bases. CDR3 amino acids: CSASVTANYGYTF. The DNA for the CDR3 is TGCAGTGCTAGTGTCACAGCCAACTATGGCTACACCTTC.

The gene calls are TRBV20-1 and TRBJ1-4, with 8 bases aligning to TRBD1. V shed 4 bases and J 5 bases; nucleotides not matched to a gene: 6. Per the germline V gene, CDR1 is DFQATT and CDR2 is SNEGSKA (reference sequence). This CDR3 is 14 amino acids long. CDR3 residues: CSAIPGQGNEKLFF. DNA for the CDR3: TGCAGTGCTATTCCAGGACAGGGAAATGAAAAACTGTTTTTT.

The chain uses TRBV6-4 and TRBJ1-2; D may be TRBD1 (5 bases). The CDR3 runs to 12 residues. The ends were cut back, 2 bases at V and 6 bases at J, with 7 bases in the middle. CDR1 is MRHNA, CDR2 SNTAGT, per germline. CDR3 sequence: CASSDGADGYTF. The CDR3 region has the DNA TGTGCCAGCAGTGACGGGGCAGATGGCTACACCTTC.

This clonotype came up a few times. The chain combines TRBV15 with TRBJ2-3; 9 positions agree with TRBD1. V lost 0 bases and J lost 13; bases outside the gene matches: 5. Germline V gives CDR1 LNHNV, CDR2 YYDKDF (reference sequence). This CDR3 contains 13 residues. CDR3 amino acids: CATSRDSDRGKYF. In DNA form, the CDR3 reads TGTGCCACCAGCAGAGATTCGGACAGGGGAAAGTATTTT.

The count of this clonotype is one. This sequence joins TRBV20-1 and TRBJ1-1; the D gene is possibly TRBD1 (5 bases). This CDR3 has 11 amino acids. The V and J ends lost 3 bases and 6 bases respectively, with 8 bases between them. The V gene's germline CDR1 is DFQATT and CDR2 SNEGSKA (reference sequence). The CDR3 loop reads CSARGQAEAFF. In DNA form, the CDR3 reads TGCAGTGCTAGGGGGCAGGCTGAAGCTTTCTTT.

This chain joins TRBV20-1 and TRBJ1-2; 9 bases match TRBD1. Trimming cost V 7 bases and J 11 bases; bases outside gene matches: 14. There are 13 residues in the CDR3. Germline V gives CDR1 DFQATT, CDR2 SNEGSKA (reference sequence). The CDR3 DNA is TGCAGTGGGGAACCCGGGACAGGGACTATATACACCTTC. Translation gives CSGEPGTGTIYTF.

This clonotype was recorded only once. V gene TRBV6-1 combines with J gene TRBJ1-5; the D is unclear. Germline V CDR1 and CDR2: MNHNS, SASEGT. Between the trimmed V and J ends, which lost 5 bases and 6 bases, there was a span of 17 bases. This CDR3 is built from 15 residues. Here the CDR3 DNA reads TGTGCCAGCAGTAACAGAGGCAGAAGAGGTCAGCCCCAGCATTTT. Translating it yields CASSNRGRRGQPQHF.

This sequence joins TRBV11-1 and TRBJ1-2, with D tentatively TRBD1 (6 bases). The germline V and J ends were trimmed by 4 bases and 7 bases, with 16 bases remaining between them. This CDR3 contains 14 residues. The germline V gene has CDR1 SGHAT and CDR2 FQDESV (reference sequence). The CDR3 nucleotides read TGTGCCAGCAGCTCATTGATACAGGGCGGTGGCTACACCTTC. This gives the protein CASSSLIQGGGYTF.

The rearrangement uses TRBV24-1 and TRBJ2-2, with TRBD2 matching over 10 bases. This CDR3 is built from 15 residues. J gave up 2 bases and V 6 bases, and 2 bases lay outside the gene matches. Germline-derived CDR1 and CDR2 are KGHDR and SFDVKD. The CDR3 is CATSLAGANTGELFF. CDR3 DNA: TGTGCCACCAGTCTAGCGGGGGCCAACACCGGGGAGCTGTTTTTT.

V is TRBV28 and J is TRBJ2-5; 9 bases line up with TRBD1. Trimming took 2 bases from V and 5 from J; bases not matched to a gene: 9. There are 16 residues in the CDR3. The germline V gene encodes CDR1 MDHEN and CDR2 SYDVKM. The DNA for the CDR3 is TGTGCCAGCAGTTTAGGAGGGGGTGACAGGGGGGAGACCCAGTACTTC. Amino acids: CASSLGGGDRGETQYF.